The 17 T cell receptor beta chains listed next were all sequenced from one sample in a study of T cell responses to AZD1222 COVID-19 vaccine. Libraries were prepared by immunoSEQ multiplex PCR; TCRdb keeps only in-frame clonotypes and omits some of them. This repertoire shows more than 85,000 clones, 84% found once; its top ten account for over 15%. This specimen was peripheral blood, taken on day 0 of AZD1222 vaccination. The source is an adult in good health.

This CDR3 is CASSSIGAGTSREQYF. The CDR3 coding sequence is TGTGCCAGCTCGTCCATAGGAGCGGGAACTTCCCGCGAGCAGTACTTC. The chain is built from TRBV18 and TRBJ2-7; 7 nucleotides agree with TRBD2. Germline V lookup: CDR1 KGHSH, CDR2 LQKENI. CDR3 length: 16 residues. V was clipped by 6 bases and J by 6 bases; unmatched bases: 17.

The rearrangement links TRBV5-5 to TRBJ1-2; 10 bases match TRBD1. This CDR3 is 17 amino acids long. V gave up 0 bases and J gave up 3 bases; unmatched junction bases: 8. The V gene's germline CDR1 is SGHKS and CDR2 YYEKEE (reference sequence). The CDR3 region is CASSLDPSGQGDYGYTF. The DNA for the CDR3 is TGTGCCAGCAGCTTGGACCCTTCAGGACAGGGGGACTATGGCTACACCTTC.

The V and J genes are TRBV4-3 and TRBJ2-1; D may be TRBD1 (6 bases). In germline, CDR1 is LGHNA, CDR2 YSLEER. The V end was cut by 0 bases, the J end by 4 bases, with 16 bases between. The CDR3 contains 17 residues. The CDR3 DNA reads TGCGCCAGCAGCCAAGATCTGTTCAGGGGCGCTTACAATGAGCAGTTCTTC. Protein product: CASSQDLFRGAYNEQFF.

This clone was detected only a few times. The V gene is TRBV4-1, the J gene TRBJ1-3; D call uncertain. Germline assignment: CDR1 MGHRA and CDR2 YSYEKL. With 1 base removed from V and 0 bases from J, the gap between germline ends came to 16 bases. The CDR3 runs to 18 residues. CDR3 sequence: CASSQGILRRDSGNTIYF. CDR3 coding DNA: TGCGCCAGCAGCCAAGGTATTCTCCGACGGGACTCTGGAAACACCATATATTTT.

J is TRBJ1-2 and V is TRBV10-3; no firm D call. Germline V lookup: CDR1 ENHRY, CDR2 SYGVKD. This CDR3 has 14 residues. Trimming pared 0 bases from V and 6 bases from J, leaving 11 bases between. The CDR3: CAISESTGSDGYTF. As DNA, the CDR3 is TGTGCCATCAGTGAGTCGACTGGCAGCGATGGCTACACCTTC.

The chain links TRBV7-9 to TRBJ1-1; D is undetermined. CDR3 length equals 13 residues. Germline CDR1 SEHNR, CDR2 FQNEAQ (reference sequence). Trimming removed 6 bases at V and 0 bases at J, with 8 bases between. The CDR3 region has the DNA TGTGCCAGCAGTTTCACAGTGAACACTGAAGCTTTCTTT. This codes for CASSFTVNTEAFF.

This clone was recorded only once. The chain combines TRBV18 with TRBJ1-1, with TRBD1 matching over 9 bases. The CDR3 loop spans 14 amino acids. V lost 8 bases to trimming and J lost 2 bases; unmatched junction nucleotides: 6. Germline lookup yields CDR1 KGHSH and CDR2 LQKENI. In DNA form, the CDR3 reads TGTGCCAGCCTAACGACAGGGGGTAACACTGAAGCTTTCTTT. This translates into CASLTTGGNTEAFF.

The V and J genes are TRBV3-1 (or the pseudogene TRBV3-2) and TRBJ1-4, with a tentative D call TRBD1 (5 bases). CDR3 length equals 16 residues. V lost 1 base, J lost 2 bases, and 11 bases lay in between. Per the germline V gene, CDR1 is LGHDT and CDR2 is YNNKEL (reference sequence). CDR3 nucleotide sequence: TGTGCCAGCAGCCAAGGGCGGGGCATGACTAATGAAAAACTGTTTTTT. Its translation: CASSQGRGMTNEKLFF.

J is TRBJ1-1 and V is TRBV5-5; TRBD1 is a possible D gene (5 bases). Trimming removed 4 bases from V and 1 base from J, with 14 bases in between. Germline loops: CDR1 SGHKS, CDR2 YYEKEE (reference sequence). There are 15 residues in the CDR3. The CDR3 DNA is TGTGCCAGCAGCCCGAATTGGGGGACGAACACTGAAGCTTTCTTT. It translates to CASSPNWGTNTEAFF.

The V call is TRBV2, the J call TRBJ1-4, with D possibly being TRBD1 (5 bases). Germline V gene sequence: CDR1 SNHLY, CDR2 FYNNEI. V was cut by 4 bases and J by 8 bases, with 14 bases left in between. The CDR3 totals 14 residues. CDR3 nucleotides: TGTGCCAGCAGTGGGGGCAGGGCGGGCGAAAAACTGTTTTTT. Protein: CASSGGRAGEKLFF.

The rearrangement links TRBV5-1 to TRBJ1-5; D might be TRBD1 (5 bases). In germline, CDR1 is SGHRS, CDR2 YFSETQ. The CDR3 loop spans 17 amino acids. V lost 3 bases and J 1 base, leaving 17 bases between the germline ends. DNA of the CDR3: TGCGCCAGCAGCTCGGTCCGGGACCCGGGGAGCAATCAGCCCCAGCATTTT. Protein: CASSSVRDPGSNQPQHF.

The chain joins TRBV5-1 to TRBJ2-3, with D perhaps TRBD2 (5 bases). V dropped 4 bases and J dropped 2 bases, with 11 bases sitting between them. The length of the CDR3 is 14 residues. In germline, CDR1 is SGHRS, CDR2 YFSETQ. CDR3 residues: CASSLGLPTDTQYF. CDR3 DNA sequence: TGCGCCAGCAGCCTCGGACTCCCCACAGATACGCAGTATTTT.

The genes are TRBV9 and TRBJ2-5; 12 bases are a match to TRBD2. CDR1 SGDLS and CDR2 YYNGEE come from the germline V gene. This CDR3 region has 16 residues. The V gene end was trimmed by 1 base and the J gene end by 2 bases; junction bases not matched to a gene: 3. The CDR3 nucleotides are TGTGCCAGCAGCGTATCTAGCGGGAGGGCTCAAGAGACCCAGTACTTC. Its translation: CASSVSSGRAQETQYF.

The chain employs TRBV6-2 or TRBV6-3 and TRBJ2-7; 7 bases map to TRBD2. Germline CDR1 is MNHEY and CDR2 is SVGEGT. CDR3 length: 16 amino acids. The ends lost 0 bases at V and 5 bases at J; junction bases unmatched: 10. CDR3 DNA sequence: TGTGCCAGCAGTTACTCCTGGACTAGTATCCTCCACGAGCAGTACTTC. Translation: CASSYSWTSILHEQYF.

V usage is TRBV3-1 (or the pseudogene TRBV3-2) and J usage is TRBJ1-6, with no clear D. The ends were cut back, 0 bases at V and 9 bases at J, with 12 bases in the middle. This CDR3 has 15 residues. CDR1 is LGHDT, CDR2 YNNKEL, per germline (reference sequence). As DNA, the CDR3 is TGTGCCAGCAGCCAAGACGAGGTGGTCGGTTCACCCCTCCACTTT. Protein: CASSQDEVVGSPLHF.

The chain is built from TRBV11-3 and TRBJ1-1; D is possibly TRBD1 (6 bases). The ends were cut back, 5 bases at V and 4 bases at J, with 14 bases in the middle. Germline CDR1 reads SGHNT; CDR2 reads YENEEA. The CDR3 has 14 amino acids. The CDR3 region has the DNA TGTGCCAGCAGCGAACAGGGTTTGGGCACTGAAGCTTTCTTT. This codes for CASSEQGLGTEAFF.

The chain couples TRBV11-3 to TRBJ1-2; TRBD1 agrees at 8 bases. Trimming removed 5 bases from V and 2 bases from J; junction bases left unmatched: 4. CDR3 length: 14 amino acids. In germline, CDR1 is SGHNT, CDR2 YENEEA. The CDR3 here is CASSLRTGNYGYTF. Here the CDR3 DNA reads TGTGCCAGCAGCCTACGGACAGGGAACTATGGCTACACCTTC. Full variable domain (outside the CDR3, taken from reference TRBV11-3 and TRBJ1-2): EAGVVQSPRYKIIEKKQPVAFWCNPISGHNTLYWYLQNLGQGPELLIRYENEEAVDDSQLPKDRFSAERLKGVDSTLKIQPAELGDSAVYLCASSLRTGNYGYTFGSGTRLTVV.